This entry describes one T cell receptor (beta chain). This sample stems from a study of blood T cell repertoires in COVID-19. Overall study: T cells, B-cell-depleted T cells, or PBMCs provided the cDNA or gDNA that served as material.

Original data processing: Cell counts per sample came from amplifying reference gene primers. The data were produced by immunoSEQ multiplex PCR, yet TCRdb's version contains in-frame clones alone and is incomplete. V and J calls and clone size are as listed in that table; D and trimming were resolved from the DNA. The sample has fewer than 70,000 clones, roughly 85% seen once. The length of the CDR3 is 15 residues. Between the trimmed V and J ends, which lost 3 bases and 1 base, there was a span of 12 bases. In germline, CDR1 is MRHNA, CDR2 SNTAGT. The V call is TRBV6-4, the J call TRBJ1-1; maybe TRBD1 (5 bases). This receptor was obtained from a man in his forties or fifties with acute or convalescent COVID-19. The specimen sequenced was peripheral blood. The chain's CDR3 is CASSEHRLGNTEAFF. The CDR3 DNA reads as TGTGCCAGCAGTGAGCACAGGTTGGGGAACACTGAAGCTTTCTTT.